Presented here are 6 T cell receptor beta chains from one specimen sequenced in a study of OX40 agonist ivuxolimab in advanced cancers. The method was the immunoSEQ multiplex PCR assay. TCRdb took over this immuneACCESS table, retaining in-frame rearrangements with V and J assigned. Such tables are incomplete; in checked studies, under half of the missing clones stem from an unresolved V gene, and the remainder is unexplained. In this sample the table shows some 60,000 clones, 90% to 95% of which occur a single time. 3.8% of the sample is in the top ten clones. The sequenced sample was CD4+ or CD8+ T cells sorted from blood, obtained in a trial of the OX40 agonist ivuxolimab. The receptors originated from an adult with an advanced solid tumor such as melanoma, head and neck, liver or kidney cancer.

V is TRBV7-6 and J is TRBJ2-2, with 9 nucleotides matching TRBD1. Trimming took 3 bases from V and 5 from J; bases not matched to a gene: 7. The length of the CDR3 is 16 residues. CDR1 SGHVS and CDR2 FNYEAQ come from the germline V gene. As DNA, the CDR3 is TGTGCCAGCAGCTTGACGGGACAGGGTGGGACCGGGGAGCTGTTTTTT. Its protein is CASSLTGQGGTGELFF.

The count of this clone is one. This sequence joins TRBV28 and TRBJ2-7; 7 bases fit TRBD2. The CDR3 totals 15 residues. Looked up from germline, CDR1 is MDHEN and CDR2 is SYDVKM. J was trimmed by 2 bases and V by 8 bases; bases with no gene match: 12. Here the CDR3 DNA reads TGTGCCAGCTCGCACGGGAGGCGATCCACCTACGAGCAGTACTTC. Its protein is CASSHGRRSTYEQYF.

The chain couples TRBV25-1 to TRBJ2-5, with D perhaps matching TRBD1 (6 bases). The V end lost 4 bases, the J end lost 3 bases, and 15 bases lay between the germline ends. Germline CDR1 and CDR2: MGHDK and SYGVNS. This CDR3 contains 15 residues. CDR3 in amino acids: CASSVDSPGKETQYF. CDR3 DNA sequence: TGTGCCAGCAGTGTGGACAGTCCGGGTAAAGAGACCCAGTACTTC.

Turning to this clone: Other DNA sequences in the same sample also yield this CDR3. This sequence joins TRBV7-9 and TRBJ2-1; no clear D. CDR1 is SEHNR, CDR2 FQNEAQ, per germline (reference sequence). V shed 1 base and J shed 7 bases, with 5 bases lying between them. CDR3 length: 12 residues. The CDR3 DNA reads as TGTGCCAGCAGCTTAGGAGTAAATGAGCAGTTCTTC. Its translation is CASSLGVNEQFF.

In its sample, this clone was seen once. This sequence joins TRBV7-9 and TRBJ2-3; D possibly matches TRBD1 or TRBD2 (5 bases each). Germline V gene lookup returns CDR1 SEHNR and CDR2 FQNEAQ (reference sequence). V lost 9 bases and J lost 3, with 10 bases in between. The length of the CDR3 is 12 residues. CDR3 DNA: TGTGCCAGTAGCGAGGGGACAGATACGCAGTATTTT. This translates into CASSEGTDTQYF.

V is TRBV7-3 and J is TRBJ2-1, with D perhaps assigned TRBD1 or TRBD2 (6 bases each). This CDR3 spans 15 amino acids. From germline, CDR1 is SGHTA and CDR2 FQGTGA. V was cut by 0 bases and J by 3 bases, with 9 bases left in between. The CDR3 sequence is CASSLTQGGYNEQFF. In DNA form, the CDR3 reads TGTGCCAGCAGCTTAACACAGGGAGGCTACAATGAGCAGTTCTTC.